The 2 T cell receptor beta chains below were found in one sample sequenced in a study of cytomegalovirus exposure and HLA in healthy donors. 13 Jbeta primers and 60 Vbeta primers were used for the PCR. This table comes from immunoSEQ multiplex PCR, and its TCRdb copy is limited to in-frame clones, with some not included. The sample consists of over 150,000 clones, 60% to 80% of them appearing once. Material: PBMCs. These receptors all stem from a male donor in good health and CMV-seronegative.

This chain uses TRBV5-4 with TRBJ2-2; weak D call: TRBD2 (5 bases). This CDR3 has 15 amino acids. The germline V gene encodes CDR1 SGHNT and CDR2 YYREEE (reference sequence). V was cut by 2 bases and J by 0 bases, with 8 bases left in between. The CDR3 sequence: CASSFPGTNTGELFF. The CDR3 region has the DNA TGTGCCAGCAGCTTTCCCGGGACGAACACCGGGGAGCTGTTTTTT.

The chain joins TRBV2 to TRBJ2-2; D unresolved. The CDR3 is made up of 12 amino acids. The germline V gene has CDR1 SNHLY and CDR2 FYNNEI. V lost 7 bases to trimming and J lost 4 bases, with 7 bases between them. CDR3 DNA sequence: TGTGCCAGCAATTTCATCACCGGGGAGCTGTTTTTT. Protein product: CASNFITGELFF.